This TCR beta chain was retrieved from a study of OX40 agonist ivuxolimab in advanced cancers. Describing the broader study: Ivuxolimab was an agonistic, fully human IgG2 monoclonal antibody directed against OX40 (CD134), a costimulatory receptor. Intravenous ivuxolimab was administered to patients every 2 weeks at six dose levels: 0.01, 0.1, 0.3, 1.5, 3 and 10 mg/kg. Among the roughly 54 dose-escalation patients, about 19 had hepatocellular carcinoma, about 15 melanoma, 9 renal cell carcinoma and 9 head and neck cancer. The dose-escalation cohort was approximately 83% male with a mean age of about 54 years, ranging from about 20 to 80. Prior anti-PD-1, anti-PD-L1 or anti-CTLA-4 therapy was permitted, and 30% to 50% of dose-escalation patients had received checkpoint inhibitors. Partial responses occurred in three dose-escalation patients: two with cutaneous melanoma and one with hepatocellular carcinoma. The point of sequencing TCRbeta in the periphery was to test whether ivuxolimab changed TCR sequence diversity and drove clonal T-cell expansion. The paper reports the monotherapy dose-escalation portion (N = 52 patients) of the phase I ivuxolimab trial. Overall results and qualifications from the work: After ivuxolimab, CD8+ T cells had more expanded clones than CD4+ T cells on average. Low levels of normalized T-cell clonal expansion were also seen in some nonresponding patients. At doses from 0.1 to 3.0 mg/kg, clonal expansion was seen in both CD4+ and CD8+ blood T cells between baseline and week 6. The antigen specificity of the peripheral T cells that underwent clonal expansion was not determined. In the 0.1-3.0 mg/kg groups, partial responders had among the lowest normalized peripheral clonal expansion, particularly in CD8+ T cells.

Patients with a history of autoimmune disease or receiving systemic immunosuppression were excluded from the trial. Peripheral blood for TCR sequencing was collected from all dose cohorts at baseline, on cycle 4 day 1, and on cycle 7 day 1. The samples were drawn from a first-in-human, open-label, multicenter phase I dose-escalation trial of ivuxolimab. Adults with locally advanced or metastatic melanoma, renal cell, hepatocellular, or head and neck squamous cell carcinoma were enrolled in the trial. Before TCR sequencing, CD4+ T cells and CD8+ T cells from peripheral blood were sorted into separate populations. To sequence the TCRbeta CDR3 region, genomic DNA was isolated from the sorted cells. The immunoSEQ Assay was used for sequencing of TCRbeta CDR3 regions. Sourced from immuneACCESS, this table was stored by TCRdb with only in-frame sequences that have V and J called. A share of the clones is absent; for the studies checked, an unresolved V gene accounts for under half, and the remainder has no known explanation. Counted in this sample were over 55,000 clones; about 89% of them appeared once. 14% to 15% of the sample comes from the top ten.

With regard to this clone: Its antigen specificity is not known. The sample holds no much larger clone one base away, and base qualities are not on file.

V sheds 4 bases and J sheds 1 base, leaving 13 bases between their ends. The germline V gene provides CDR1 SGDLS and CDR2 YYNGEE. There are 15 amino acids in the CDR3, from cysteine to phenylalanine inclusive. Of the read, only the CDR3 DNA is kept; its 45 bases are in frame from base 1. Here the sequenced sample was CD4+ or CD8+ T cells sorted from blood, taken in a trial of the OX40 agonist ivuxolimab. This receptor chain uses TRBV9 and TRBJ2-3; the D gene is perhaps TRBD2, from 6 matching bases. The sequence came from an adult with an advanced solid tumor such as melanoma, head and neck, liver or kidney cancer. The DNA sequence reads TGTGCCAGCAGCTGGAGGCGGGACCGCACAGATACGCAGTATTTT. Its coded protein is CASSWRRDRTDTQYF.